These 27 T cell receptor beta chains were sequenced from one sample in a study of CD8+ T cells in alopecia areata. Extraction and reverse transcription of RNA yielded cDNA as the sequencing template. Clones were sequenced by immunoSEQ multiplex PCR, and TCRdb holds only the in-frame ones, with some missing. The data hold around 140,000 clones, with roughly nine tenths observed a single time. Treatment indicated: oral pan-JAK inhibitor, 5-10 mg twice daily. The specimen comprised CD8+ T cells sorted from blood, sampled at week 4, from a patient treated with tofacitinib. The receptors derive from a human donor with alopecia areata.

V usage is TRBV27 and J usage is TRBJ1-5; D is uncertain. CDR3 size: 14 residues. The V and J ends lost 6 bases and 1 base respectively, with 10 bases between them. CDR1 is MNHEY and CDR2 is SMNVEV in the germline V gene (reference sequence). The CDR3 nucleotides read TGTGCCAGCAGCATTACCCGGAGCAATCAGCCCCAGCATTTT. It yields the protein CASSITRSNQPQHF.

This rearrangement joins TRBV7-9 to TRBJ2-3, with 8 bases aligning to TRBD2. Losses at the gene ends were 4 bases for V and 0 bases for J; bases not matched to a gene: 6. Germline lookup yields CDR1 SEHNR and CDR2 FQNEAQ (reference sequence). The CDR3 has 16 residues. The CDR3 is CASSSLIAGSTDTQYF. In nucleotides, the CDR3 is TGTGCCAGCAGCTCACTGATAGCGGGGAGCACAGATACGCAGTATTTT.

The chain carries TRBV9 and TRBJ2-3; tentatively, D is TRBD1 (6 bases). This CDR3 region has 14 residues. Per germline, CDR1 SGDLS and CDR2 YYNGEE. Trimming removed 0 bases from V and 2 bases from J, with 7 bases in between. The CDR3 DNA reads TGTGCCAGCAGCGTAGAGGGGGTCACAGATACGCAGTATTTT. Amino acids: CASSVEGVTDTQYF. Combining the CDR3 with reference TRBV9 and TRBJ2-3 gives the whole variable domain DSGVTQTPKHLITATGQRVTLRCSPRSGDLSVYWYQQSLDQGLQFLIQYYNGEERAKGNILERFSAQQFPDLHSELNLSSLELGDSALYFCASSVEGVTDTQYFGPGTRLTVL.

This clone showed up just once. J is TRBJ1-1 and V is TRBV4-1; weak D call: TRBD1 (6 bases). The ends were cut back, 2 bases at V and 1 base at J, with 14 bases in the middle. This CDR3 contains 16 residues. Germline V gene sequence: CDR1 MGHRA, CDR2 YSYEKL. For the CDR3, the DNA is TGCGCCAGCAGCCAACTCCGACAGGCGAAGAACACTGAAGCTTTCTTT. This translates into CASSQLRQAKNTEAFF.

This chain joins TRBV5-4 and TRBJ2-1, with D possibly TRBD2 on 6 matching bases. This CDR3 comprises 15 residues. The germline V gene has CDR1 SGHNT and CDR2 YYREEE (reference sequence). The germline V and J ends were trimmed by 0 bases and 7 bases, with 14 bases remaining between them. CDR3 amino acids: CASSLAGSRGNEQFF. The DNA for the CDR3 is TGTGCCAGCAGCTTGGCCGGGAGCAGAGGGAATGAGCAGTTCTTC.

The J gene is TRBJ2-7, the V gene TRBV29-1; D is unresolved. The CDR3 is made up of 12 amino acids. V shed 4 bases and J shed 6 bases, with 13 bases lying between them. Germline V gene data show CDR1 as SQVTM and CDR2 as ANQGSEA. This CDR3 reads CSVGHVEVEQYF. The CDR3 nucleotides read TGCAGCGTTGGCCACGTCGAGGTCGAGCAGTACTTC.

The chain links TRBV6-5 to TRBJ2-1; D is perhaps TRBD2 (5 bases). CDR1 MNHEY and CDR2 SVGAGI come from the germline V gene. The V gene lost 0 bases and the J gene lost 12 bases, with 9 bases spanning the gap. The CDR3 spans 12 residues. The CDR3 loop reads CASSYSKEVQFF. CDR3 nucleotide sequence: TGTGCCAGCAGTTACTCTAAGGAGGTGCAGTTCTTC.

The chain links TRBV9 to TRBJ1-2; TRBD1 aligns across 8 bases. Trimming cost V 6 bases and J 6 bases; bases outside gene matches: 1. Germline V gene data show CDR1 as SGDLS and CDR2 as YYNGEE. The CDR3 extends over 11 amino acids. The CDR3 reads CASKDRDGYTF. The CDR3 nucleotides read TGTGCCAGCAAGGACAGGGATGGCTACACCTTC.

The CDR3 region has the DNA TGTGCCACAGATAACACGGCTAGCGGGAGGGTTCCAGATACGCAGTATTTT. Translated, it gives CATDNTASGRVPDTQYF. The chain has TRBV2 and TRBJ2-3; 12 nucleotides agree with TRBD2. This CDR3 is built from 17 residues. CDR1 and CDR2 from the germline V gene are SNHLY and FYNNEI. V trimming: 10 bases; J trimming: 4 bases; junction bases outside the gene matches: 15.

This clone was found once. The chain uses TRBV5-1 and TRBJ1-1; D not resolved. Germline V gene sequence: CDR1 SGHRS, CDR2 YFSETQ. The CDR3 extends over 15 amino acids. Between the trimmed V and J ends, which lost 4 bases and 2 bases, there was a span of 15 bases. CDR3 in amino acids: CASSPAGGRNTEAFF. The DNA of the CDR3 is TGCGCCAGCAGCCCAGCGGGTGGCAGAAACACTGAAGCTTTCTTT.

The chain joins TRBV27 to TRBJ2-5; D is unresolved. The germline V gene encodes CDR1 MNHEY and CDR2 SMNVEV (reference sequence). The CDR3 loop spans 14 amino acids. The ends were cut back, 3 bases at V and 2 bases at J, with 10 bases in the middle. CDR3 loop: CASSFIDQQETQYF. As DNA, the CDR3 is TGTGCCAGCAGTTTCATAGATCAACAAGAGACCCAGTACTTC.

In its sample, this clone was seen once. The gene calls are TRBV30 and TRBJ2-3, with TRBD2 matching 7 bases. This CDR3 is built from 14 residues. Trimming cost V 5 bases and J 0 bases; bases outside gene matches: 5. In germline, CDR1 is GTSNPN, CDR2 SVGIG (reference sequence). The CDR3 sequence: CAWDAAGSTDTQYF. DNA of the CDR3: TGTGCCTGGGACGCAGCGGGGAGCACAGATACGCAGTATTTT.

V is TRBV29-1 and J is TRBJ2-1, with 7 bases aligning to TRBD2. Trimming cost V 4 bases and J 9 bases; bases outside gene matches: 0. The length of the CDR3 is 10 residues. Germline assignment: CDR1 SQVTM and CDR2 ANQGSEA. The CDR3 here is CSVGGGEQFF. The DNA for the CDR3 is TGCAGCGTTGGCGGGGGTGAGCAGTTCTTC.

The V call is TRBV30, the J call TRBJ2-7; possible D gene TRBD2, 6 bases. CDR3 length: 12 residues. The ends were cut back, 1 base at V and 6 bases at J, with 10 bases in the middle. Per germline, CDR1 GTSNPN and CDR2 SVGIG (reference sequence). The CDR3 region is CAWSGQGGEQYF. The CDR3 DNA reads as TGTGCCTGGAGTGGGCAGGGAGGCGAGCAGTACTTC.

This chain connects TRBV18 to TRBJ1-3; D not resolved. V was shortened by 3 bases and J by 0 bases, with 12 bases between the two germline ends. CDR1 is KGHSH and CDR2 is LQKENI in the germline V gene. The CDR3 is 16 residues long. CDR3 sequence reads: CASSPSLGDSGNTIYF. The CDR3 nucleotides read TGTGCCAGCTCACCTAGCCTAGGAGACTCTGGAAACACCATATATTTT.

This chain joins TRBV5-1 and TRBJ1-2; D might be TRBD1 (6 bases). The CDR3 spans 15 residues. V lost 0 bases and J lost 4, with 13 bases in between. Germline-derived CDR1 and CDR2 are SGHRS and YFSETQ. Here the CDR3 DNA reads TGCGCCAGCAGCTTGGCCGGGGGCAATAGCTATGGCTACACCTTC. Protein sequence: CASSLAGGNSYGYTF.

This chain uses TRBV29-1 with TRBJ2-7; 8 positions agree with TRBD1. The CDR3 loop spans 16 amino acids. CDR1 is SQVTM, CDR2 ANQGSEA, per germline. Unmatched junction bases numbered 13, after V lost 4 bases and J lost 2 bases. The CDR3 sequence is CSVGGRDRTGTYEQYF. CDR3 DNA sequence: TGCAGCGTTGGTGGTCGAGACCGGACAGGGACCTACGAGCAGTACTTC.

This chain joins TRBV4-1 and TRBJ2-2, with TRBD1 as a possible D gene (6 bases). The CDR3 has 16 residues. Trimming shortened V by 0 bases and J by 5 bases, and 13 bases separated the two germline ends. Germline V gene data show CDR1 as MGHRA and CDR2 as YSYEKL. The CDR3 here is CASSQERTERTGELFF. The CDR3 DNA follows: TGCGCCAGCAGCCAAGAGCGGACAGAAAGGACCGGGGAGCTGTTTTTT.

CDR3 bases: TGTGCCAGCAGCTTAGCGCTAGGACTAGCACAGGAGCAGTACTTC. It yields the protein CASSLALGLAQEQYF. The chain is built from TRBV7-8 and TRBJ2-7; 8 bases line up with TRBD2. Germline CDR1 and CDR2: SGHVS and FQNEAQ. J was trimmed by 7 bases and V by 0 bases; bases with no gene match: 8. The CDR3 runs to 15 residues.

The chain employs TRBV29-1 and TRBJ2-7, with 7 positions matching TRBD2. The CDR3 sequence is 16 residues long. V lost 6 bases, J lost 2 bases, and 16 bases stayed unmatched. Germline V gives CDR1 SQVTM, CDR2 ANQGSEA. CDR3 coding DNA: TGCAGCGTCTCCACGCGGGGCGGGAGATACGCCTACGAGCAGTACTTC. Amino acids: CSVSTRGGRYAYEQYF.

The CDR3 nucleotides read TGCAGCGCCAAGGGACAGGGGATCACTGAAGCTTTCTTT. Translated, it gives CSAKGQGITEAFF. The chain links TRBV29-1 to TRBJ1-1, with 10 nucleotides matching TRBD1. Germline V gives CDR1 SQVTM, CDR2 ANQGSEA. J gave up 4 bases and V 7 bases, and 6 bases lay outside the gene matches. The CDR3 totals 13 residues. The full variable domain, with the rest looked up from reference TRBV29-1 and TRBJ1-1, is SAVISQKPSRDICQRGTSLTIQCQVDSQVTMMFWYRQQPGQSLTLIATANQGSEATYESGFVIDKFPISRPNLTFSTLTVSNMSPEDSSIYLCSAKGQGITEAFFGQGTRLTVV.

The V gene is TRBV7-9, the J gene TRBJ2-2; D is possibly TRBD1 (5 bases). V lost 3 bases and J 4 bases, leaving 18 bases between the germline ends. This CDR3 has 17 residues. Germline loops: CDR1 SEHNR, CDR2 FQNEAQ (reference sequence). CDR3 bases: TGTGCCAGCAGCTTCCCCATCCTGACAGAAACCACCGGGGAGCTGTTTTTT. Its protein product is CASSFPILTETTGELFF.

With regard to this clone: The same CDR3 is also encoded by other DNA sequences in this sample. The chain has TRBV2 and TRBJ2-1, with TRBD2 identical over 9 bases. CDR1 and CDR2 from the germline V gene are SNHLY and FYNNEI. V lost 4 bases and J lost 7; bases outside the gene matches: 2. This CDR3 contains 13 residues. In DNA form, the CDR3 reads TGTGCCAGCAGTGGTCTAGCGGGGAATGAGCAGTTCTTC. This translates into CASSGLAGNEQFF.

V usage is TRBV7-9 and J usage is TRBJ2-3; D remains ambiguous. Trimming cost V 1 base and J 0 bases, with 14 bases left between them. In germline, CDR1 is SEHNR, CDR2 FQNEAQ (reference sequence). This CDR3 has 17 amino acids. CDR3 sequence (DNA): TGTGCCAGCAGCTTAGTACGAGGTACAGCCAGCACAGATACGCAGTATTTT. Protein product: CASSLVRGTASTDTQYF.

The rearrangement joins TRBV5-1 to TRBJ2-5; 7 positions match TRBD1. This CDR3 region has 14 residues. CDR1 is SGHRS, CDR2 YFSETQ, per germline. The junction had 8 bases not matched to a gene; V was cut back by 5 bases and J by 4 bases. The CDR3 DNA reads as TGCGCCAGCAGTCTCAGGGGGATTGGAGAGACCCAGTACTTC. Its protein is CASSLRGIGETQYF.

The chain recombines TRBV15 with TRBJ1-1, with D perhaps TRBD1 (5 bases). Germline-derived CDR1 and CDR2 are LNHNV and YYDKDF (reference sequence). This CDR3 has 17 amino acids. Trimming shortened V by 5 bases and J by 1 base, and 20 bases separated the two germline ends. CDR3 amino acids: CATSSPDGGRGNTEAFF. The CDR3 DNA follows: TGTGCCACCAGCTCCCCGGACGGGGGAAGGGGGAACACTGAAGCTTTCTTT.

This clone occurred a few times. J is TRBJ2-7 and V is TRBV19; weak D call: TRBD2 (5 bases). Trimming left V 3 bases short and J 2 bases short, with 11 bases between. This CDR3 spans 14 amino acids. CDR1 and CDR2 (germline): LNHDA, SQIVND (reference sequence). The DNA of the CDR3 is TGTGCCAGTAGTATTTTGGACGGGACCTACGAGCAGTACTTC. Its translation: CASSILDGTYEQYF.